The 25 T cell receptor beta chains below come from one sample, sequenced in a study of cytomegalovirus exposure and HLA in healthy donors. This PCR relied on a set of 60 Vbeta primers and 13 Jbeta primers. Here immunoSEQ multiplex PCR was the method, and the copy in TCRdb shows in-frame clones only, minus some. The data show some 160,000 clones, about four fifths seen once. Material: PBMCs. These receptors were obtained from a woman between 35 and 50 years old in good health and CMV-seropositive.

This clone was counted between two and nine times. V usage is TRBV5-1 and J usage is TRBJ2-5; TRBD2 matches 15 bases. CDR3 size: 18 residues. Germline V gene sequence: CDR1 SGHRS, CDR2 YFSETQ. J lost 5 bases, V lost 3 bases, and 11 bases had no gene match. The CDR3 sequence is CASSSGLAGGPSGETQYF. The DNA for the CDR3 is TGCGCCAGCAGCTCGGGACTAGCGGGGGGCCCCTCCGGGGAGACCCAGTACTTC.

The chain carries TRBV9 and TRBJ2-1; 8 positions match TRBD2. CDR1 and CDR2 from the germline V gene are SGDLS and YYNGEE. The CDR3 has 15 residues. With V trimmed by 7 bases and J by 0 bases, 6 bases remained unmatched. The CDR3 sequence is CASGIAGNSYNEQFF. The CDR3 DNA is TGTGCCAGCGGGATAGCGGGGAACTCCTACAATGAGCAGTTCTTC.

This clone has a handful of counts. This chain links TRBV6-1 with TRBJ1-3; a possible D gene is TRBD1 (6 bases). Germline CDR1 and CDR2: MNHNS and SASEGT. V lost 4 bases and J 4 bases, leaving 17 bases between the germline ends. This CDR3 is 16 amino acids long. The CDR3 is CASSGLAGARGNTIYF. Written as DNA, the CDR3 is TGTGCCAGCAGTGGGCTTGCGGGGGCGAGGGGAAACACCATATATTTT.

This clone has only a few counts. The rearrangement uses TRBV18 and TRBJ1-5; D unclear. The germline gives CDR1 KGHSH, CDR2 LQKENI. CDR3 length: 13 residues. Trimming took off 5 bases at V and 5 bases at J, with 10 bases between the two ends. The CDR3 DNA is TGTGCCAGCTCAGGAGGGTCGGATCAGCCCCAGCATTTT. The encoded protein is CASSGGSDQPQHF. Complete variable domain (other parts from reference TRBV18 and TRBJ1-5): NAGVMQNPRHLVRRRGQEARLRCSPMKGHSHVYWYRQLPEEGLKFMVYLQKENIIDESGMPKERFSAEFPKEGPSILRIQQVVRGDSAAYFCASSGGSDQPQHFGDGTRLSIL.

This chain connects TRBV4-2 to TRBJ2-1, with TRBD1 matching 9 bases. This CDR3 has 16 residues. Germline-derived CDR1 and CDR2 are LGHNA and YNFKEQ. Unmatched junction bases numbered 8, after V lost 1 base and J lost 7 bases. The CDR3 sequence is CASSQAGTGSLNEQFF. CDR3 DNA sequence: TGTGCCAGCAGCCAAGCCGGGACAGGGAGTTTGAATGAGCAGTTCTTC.

This chain connects TRBV28 to TRBJ1-6, with 11 bases lining up with TRBD1. The CDR3 loop spans 16 amino acids. CDR1 MDHEN and CDR2 SYDVKM come from the germline V gene. J gave up 6 bases and V 6 bases, and 7 bases lay outside the gene matches. The CDR3 region is CASSRGQGDFNSPLHF. CDR3 bases: TGTGCCAGCAGCCGGGGACAGGGGGATTTTAATTCACCCCTCCACTTT.

The rearrangement uses TRBV5-4 and TRBJ2-3; unclear D gene. V was pared by 0 bases and J by 1 base, with 6 bases between. This CDR3 has 14 residues. Per the germline V gene, CDR1 is SGHNT and CDR2 is YYREEE (reference sequence). CDR3 DNA sequence: TGTGCCAGCAGCTTGGTCCAGGGCACAGATACGCAGTATTTT. Its translation is CASSLVQGTDTQYF.

The J gene is TRBJ2-1, the V gene TRBV19; 10 bases match TRBD1. CDR1 and CDR2 from the germline V gene are LNHDA and SQIVND (reference sequence). The CDR3 has 15 residues. Trimming took 3 bases from V and 5 from J; bases not matched to a gene: 4. The CDR3 nucleotides are TGTGCCAGTAGTATTGACAGGGGGCGAAACAATGAGCAGTTCTTC. This encodes CASSIDRGRNNEQFF.

The chain uses TRBV2 and TRBJ1-1, with no clear D. The CDR3 is 11 residues long. In germline, CDR1 is SNHLY, CDR2 FYNNEI. Trimming pared 5 bases from V and 8 bases from J, leaving 9 bases between. DNA of the CDR3: TGTGCCAGCAGTACTGGACTGGAAGCTTTCTTT. Translated, it gives CASSTGLEAFF.

This chain joins TRBV28 and TRBJ1-6, with TRBD1 as a possible D gene (5 bases). This CDR3 region has 12 residues. Germline-derived CDR1 and CDR2 are MDHEN and SYDVKM. V lost 5 bases, J lost 7 bases, and 6 bases lay in between. DNA of the CDR3: TGTGCCAGCAGTGGGGGGAATTCACCCCTCCACTTT. Its protein product is CASSGGNSPLHF.

This clone has only one observation. The rearrangement uses TRBV2 and TRBJ1-2; TRBD1 agrees at 7 bases. CDR1 SNHLY and CDR2 FYNNEI come from the germline V gene. The CDR3 runs 18 residues. Trimming removed 6 bases from V and 3 bases from J; junction bases left unmatched: 19. This chain's CDR3 is CASRPPVQGVRGDYGYTF. DNA for the CDR3: TGTGCCAGCAGGCCCCCGGTGCAGGGGGTAAGGGGTGACTATGGCTACACCTTC.

Only a few counts were recorded for this clone. V gene TRBV5-1 combines with J gene TRBJ2-6, with 14 bases identical to TRBD2. The CDR3 consists of 18 residues. The germline gives CDR1 SGHRS, CDR2 YFSETQ. V gave up 4 bases and J gave up 0 bases; unmatched junction bases: 3. The CDR3 spells CASSAGLAGGSGANVLTF. As DNA, the CDR3 is TGCGCCAGCAGCGCCGGACTAGCGGGGGGCTCTGGGGCCAACGTCCTGACTTTC.

V usage is TRBV27 and J usage is TRBJ2-7; perhaps TRBD2 as D (5 bases). Per germline, CDR1 MNHEY and CDR2 SMNVEV (reference sequence). This CDR3 has 13 residues. Trimming pared 4 bases from V and 5 bases from J, leaving 12 bases between. The CDR3 bases are TGTGCCAGCAGTTCGTCGGGATTCCACGAGCAGTACTTC. It translates to CASSSSGFHEQYF.

The chain couples TRBV7-9 to TRBJ1-1; the match to TRBD1 covers 9 bases. CDR3 length equals 16 residues. CDR1 is SEHNR, CDR2 FQNEAQ, per germline (reference sequence). V gave up 5 bases and J gave up 5 bases; unmatched junction bases: 12. The chain's CDR3 is CASSHQAGTGMTEAFF. CDR3 DNA: TGTGCCAGCAGCCACCAAGCCGGGACAGGGATGACTGAAGCTTTCTTT. Full variable domain (missing parts from reference TRBV7-9 and TRBJ1-1): DTGVSQNPRHKITKRGQNVTFRCDPISEHNRLYWYRQTLGQGPEFLTYFQNEAQLEKSRLLSDRFSAERPKGSFSTLEIQRTEQGDSAMYLCASSHQAGTGMTEAFFGQGTRLTVV.

A note on this clone: The junction does not match germline at one end; this may be a read error. This chain links TRBV4-1 with TRBJ1-1; D remains unclear. The V gene's germline CDR1 is MGHRA and CDR2 YSYEKL. The CDR3 length is 13 residues. CDR3 loop: CASSQLQRGSTLF. The CDR3 DNA is TGCGCCAGCAGCCAACTGCAGAGAGGGAGTACGCTCTTT.

This clone occurred a few times. The sample has other DNA sequences that encode this CDR3 too. The chain has TRBV9 and TRBJ2-7; a weak D match, TRBD2 (6 bases). V was shortened by 0 bases and J by 4 bases, with 11 bases between the two germline ends. Germline V CDR1 and CDR2: SGDLS, YYNGEE. This CDR3 has 14 residues. CDR3 loop: CASSVAEGGYEQYF. In nucleotides, the CDR3 is TGTGCCAGCAGCGTAGCTGAGGGAGGATACGAGCAGTACTTC.

V and J are TRBV7-2 and TRBJ2-7; a possible D gene is TRBD1 (6 bases). Trimming left V 1 base short and J 2 bases short, with 18 bases between. The germline gives CDR1 SGHTA, CDR2 FQGNSA. This CDR3 contains 17 residues. The CDR3 DNA reads TGTGCCAGCAGCTTAGTGCTTGGGGGCCAGGGAGCCTACGAGCAGTACTTC. This translates into CASSLVLGGQGAYEQYF.

The chain uses TRBV4-3 and TRBJ2-5, with 10 positions matching TRBD2. The assigned J gene may be wrong: the sequence end matches TRBJ2-7 better. Germline CDR1 reads LGHNA; CDR2 reads YSLEER. The CDR3 is 17 residues long. CDR3 bases: TGCGCCAGCAGCCTATATACTAGCGGGGCAAGCTCCTACGAGCAGTACTTC. It yields the protein CASSLYTSGASSYEQYF.

The V gene is TRBV7-2, the J gene TRBJ2-5, with TRBD2 identical over 10 bases. Germline V lookup: CDR1 SGHTA, CDR2 FQGNSA. Trimming cost V 7 bases and J 5 bases; bases outside gene matches: 10. CDR3 length: 15 residues. CDR3 loop: CASTTRAGGLETQYF. The CDR3 region has the DNA TGTGCCAGCACCACTAGAGCGGGGGGGTTGGAGACCCAGTACTTC.

The genes are TRBV5-1 and TRBJ2-7, with D possibly being TRBD2 (5 bases). The CDR3 extends over 15 amino acids. CDR1 and CDR2 (germline): SGHRS, YFSETQ. Trimming pared 6 bases from V and 1 base from J, leaving 17 bases between. The CDR3 region has the DNA TGCGCCAGCACCGATCTAGCCAGCGGATCCTACGAGCAGTACTTC. Its protein product is CASTDLASGSYEQYF.

The chain employs TRBV30 and TRBJ1-5, with a possible D match to TRBD1 (6 bases). V dropped 4 bases and J dropped 1 base, with 11 bases sitting between them. The CDR3 is 14 residues long. Germline V CDR1 and CDR2: GTSNPN, SVGIG (reference sequence). This CDR3 reads CAWNRDSSNQPQHF. CDR3 sequence (DNA): TGTGCCTGGAACAGGGATTCCAGCAATCAGCCCCAGCATTTT.

A word on this clone: The junction departs from germline at one end; a sequencing error may be responsible. V is TRBV7-3 and J is TRBJ2-7, with D uncertain. This CDR3 is 14 amino acids long. CDR1 SGHTA and CDR2 FQGTGA come from the germline V gene. The CDR3 sequence: CASSLTPSPYEQYF. Written as DNA, the CDR3 is TGTGCCAGCAGCCTAACCCCCTCTCCCTACGAGCAGTACTTC.

The CDR3 sequence is CASSLASGGFYEQYF. The DNA of the CDR3 is TGTGCCAGCAGCTTGGCTAGCGGGGGATTTTACGAGCAGTACTTC. The J gene is TRBJ2-7, the V gene TRBV5-4, with 10 bases aligning to TRBD2. Germline values: CDR1 SGHNT, CDR2 YYREEE (reference sequence). Trimming removed 0 bases from V and 4 bases from J; junction bases left unmatched: 4. The CDR3 has 15 residues. Together with reference TRBV5-4 and TRBJ2-7, the CDR3 gives the full variable domain: ETGVTQSPTHLIKTRGQQVTLRCSSQSGHNTVSWYQQALGQGPQFIFQYYREEENGRGNFPPRFSGLQFPNYSSELNVNALELDDSALYLCASSLASGGFYEQYFGPGTRLTVT.

The chain joins TRBV19 to TRBJ2-6; D is unclear. V lost 2 bases and J lost 2, with 7 bases in between. The CDR3 length is 15 residues. Germline assignment: CDR1 LNHDA and CDR2 SQIVND (reference sequence). This chain's CDR3 is CASSISGAGANVLTF. Here the CDR3 DNA reads TGTGCCAGTAGTATAAGTGGAGCTGGGGCCAACGTCCTGACTTTC.

The J gene is TRBJ2-3, the V gene TRBV28, with 7 bases fitting TRBD1. The CDR3 runs to 14 residues. V trimming: 3 bases; J trimming: 8 bases; junction bases outside the gene matches: 8. In germline, CDR1 is MDHEN, CDR2 SYDVKM. The CDR3 protein is CASSFTTGVGTQYF. CDR3 DNA: TGTGCCAGCAGTTTTACAACAGGGGTGGGTACGCAGTATTTT.